This TCR beta chain comes out of a study of PD-L1 blockade in urothelial cancer. Sequencing was performed with immunoSEQ multiplex PCR; in TCRdb, only in-frame clones are kept and a portion is missing. The sample lists 25,000 to 35,000 clones, more than 75% occurring once. CDR1 is SGHDN, CDR2 FVKESK, per germline. The CDR3 sequence is 13 residues long. V gave up 1 base and J gave up 6 bases, with 7 bases separating them. This specimen was PBMCs, taken around atezolizumab (anti-PD-L1) treatment. This chain links TRBV14 with TRBJ1-3, with D unresolved. This TCR derives from a man aged 45 to 65 with urothelial cancer. The DNA of the CDR3 is TGTGCCAGCAGCCAAGCGGGGTCAAACACCATATATTTT. Its protein is CASSQAGSNTIYF.